This TCR beta chain appears in the sequencing data of a study of TIL therapy for anti-PD-1-resistant metastatic lung cancer. Study overall: Tumors had a median PD-L1 proportion score of around 6%. By whole-exome sequencing, median non-synonymous tumor mutation burden was over 1.2 mutations per megabase.

As for this clone: Its antigen is unknown.

Study-wide results and caveats: The baseline peripheral repertoire was partially replaced by infused TIL clonotypes that later decayed.

Sample time point: pre-treatment sample, taken before nivolumab and TIL therapy. The libraries were made with immunoSEQ v3. Sequencing depth was 1.5 million to 2 million read pairs for survey level, roughly 4.5-6 million for deep. Only in-frame clones appear in the TCRdb table, and some are missing; sequencing was by immunoSEQ multiplex PCR. The profile shows under 65,000 clones, roughly 77% of them singletons. The source was blood, collected at baseline. This clonotype originated in a person between 25 and 79 years old with non-small cell lung cancer.

For the CDR3, the DNA is TGTGCCAGCAGACCAGGAGCGGGAGGGCCCCGCGAGCAGTACTTC. It codes for CASRPGAGGPREQYF. V and J are TRBV2 and TRBJ2-7; 10 bases align to TRBD2. This CDR3 contains 15 residues. Germline CDR1 and CDR2: SNHLY and FYNNEI. V dropped 6 bases and J dropped 6; count of bases not matched to a gene: 11.